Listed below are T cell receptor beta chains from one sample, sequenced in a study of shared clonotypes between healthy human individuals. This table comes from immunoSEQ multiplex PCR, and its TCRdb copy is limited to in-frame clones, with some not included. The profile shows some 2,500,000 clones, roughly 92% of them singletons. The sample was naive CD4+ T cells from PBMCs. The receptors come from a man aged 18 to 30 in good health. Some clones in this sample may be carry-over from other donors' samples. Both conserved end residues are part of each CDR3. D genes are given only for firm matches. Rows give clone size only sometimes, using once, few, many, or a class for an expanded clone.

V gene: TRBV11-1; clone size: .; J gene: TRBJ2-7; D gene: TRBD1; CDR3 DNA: TGTGCCAGCAGCTCCCGGGACAGGGCCTACGAGCAGTACTTC; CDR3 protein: CASSSRDRAYEQYF
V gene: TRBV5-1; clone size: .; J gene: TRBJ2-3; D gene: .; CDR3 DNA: TGCGCCAGCAGCTTGGGTATTGGGCCCCAGACGCAGTATTTT; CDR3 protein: CASSLGIGPQTQYF
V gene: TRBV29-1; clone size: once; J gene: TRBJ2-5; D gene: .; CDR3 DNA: TGCAGCGTTGCCGGGACATCTCAAGAGACCCAGTACTTC; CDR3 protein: CSVAGTSQETQYF
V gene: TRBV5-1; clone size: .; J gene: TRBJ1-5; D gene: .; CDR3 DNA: TGCGCCAGCAGCTTGGCCGCCGGAGAAGGGCCCCAGCATTTT; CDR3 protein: CASSLAAGEGPQHF
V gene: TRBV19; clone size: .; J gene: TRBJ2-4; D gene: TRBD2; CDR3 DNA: TGTGCCAGTAGTTCCCGAAGGGGAGGGACTAGCGGGAGTGACATTCAGTACTTC; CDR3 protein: CASSSRRGGTSGSDIQYF
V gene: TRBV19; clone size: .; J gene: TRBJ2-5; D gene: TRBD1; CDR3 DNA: TGTGCCAGTACCTCAGGGGGCGCGGTGGCTCGGTCAGAGACCCAGTACTTC; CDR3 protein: CASTSGGAVARSETQYF
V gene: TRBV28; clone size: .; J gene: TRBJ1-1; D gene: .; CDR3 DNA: TGTGCCAGCCGTGACAGGAACACTGAAGCTTTCTTT; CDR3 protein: CASRDRNTEAFF
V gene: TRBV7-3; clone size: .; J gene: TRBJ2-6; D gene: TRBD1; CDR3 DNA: TGTGCCAGCAGCTTGAACAGGGGGAGTACCTCTGGGGCCAACGTCCTGACTTTC; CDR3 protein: CASSLNRGSTSGANVLTF
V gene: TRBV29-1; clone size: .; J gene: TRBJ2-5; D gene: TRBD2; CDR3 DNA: TGCAGCGTCCGGGGACTAGCCCGCGGGGTCCCCCAGTACTTC; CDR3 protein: CSVRGLARGVPQYF
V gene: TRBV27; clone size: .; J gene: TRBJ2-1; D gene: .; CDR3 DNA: TGTGCCAGCAGGAGGGGTATGGGGAATCGTCTGGATGAGCAGTTCTTC; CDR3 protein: CASRRGMGNRLDEQFF
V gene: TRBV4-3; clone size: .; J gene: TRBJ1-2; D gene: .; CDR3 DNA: TGCGCCAGCAGCCACCCCCGACAGGCGTCCGCTGGCTACACCTTC; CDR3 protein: CASSHPRQASAGYTF
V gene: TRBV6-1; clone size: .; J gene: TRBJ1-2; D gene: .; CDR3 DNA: TGTGCCAGCAGTAGGGAAAACTATGGCTACACCTTC; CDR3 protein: CASSRENYGYTF
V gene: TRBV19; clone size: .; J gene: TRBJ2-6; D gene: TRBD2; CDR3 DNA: TGTGCCAGTACCGTTAGCGGGAGCCAGTCCAACGTCCTGACTTTC; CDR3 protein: CASTVSGSQSNVLTF
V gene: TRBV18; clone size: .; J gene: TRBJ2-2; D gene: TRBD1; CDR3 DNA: TGTGCCAGCTCACCGACGGGACAGAGCCCGAACACCGGGGAGCTGTTTTTT; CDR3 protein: CASSPTGQSPNTGELFF
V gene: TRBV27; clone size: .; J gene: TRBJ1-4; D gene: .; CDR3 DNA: TGTGCCAGCGGCTTTCCTAACCGTAATGAAAAACTGTTTTTT; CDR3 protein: CASGFPNRNEKLFF
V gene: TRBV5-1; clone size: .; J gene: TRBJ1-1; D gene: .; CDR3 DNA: TGCGCCAGCAGCTTGGTAGGGCCGGGGAACACTGAAGCTTTCTTT; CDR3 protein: CASSLVGPGNTEAFF
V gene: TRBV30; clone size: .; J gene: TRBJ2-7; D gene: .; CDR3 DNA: TGTGCCTGGGGAAGTTATCTCGAGCAGTACTTC; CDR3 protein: CAWGSYLEQYF
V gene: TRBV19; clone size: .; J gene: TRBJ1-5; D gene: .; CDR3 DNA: TGTGCCAGTAGTACGCGAGGGGTATTCAATCAGCCCCAGCATTTT; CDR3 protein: CASSTRGVFNQPQHF
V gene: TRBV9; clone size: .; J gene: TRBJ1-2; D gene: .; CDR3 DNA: TGTGCCAGCAGCGTGGGACTTGCCGAAGGGGGCTACACCTTC; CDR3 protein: CASSVGLAEGGYTF
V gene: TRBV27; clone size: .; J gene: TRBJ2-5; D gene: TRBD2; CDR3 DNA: TGTGCCAGCAGTCCCACTAGCGCCGAGACCCAGTACTTC; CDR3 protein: CASSPTSAETQYF
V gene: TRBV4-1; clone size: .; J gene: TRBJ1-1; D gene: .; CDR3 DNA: TGCGCCAGCAGCCAATTCGATGAACCACGTAAACCCGACAGGAGGAACACTGAAGCTTTCTTT; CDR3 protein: CASSQFDEPRKPDRRNTEAFF
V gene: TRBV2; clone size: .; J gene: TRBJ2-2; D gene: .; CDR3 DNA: TGTGCCAGCAGTGAAGAGATGCCAGGGTTAACCGGGGAGCTGTTTTTT; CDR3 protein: CASSEEMPGLTGELFF
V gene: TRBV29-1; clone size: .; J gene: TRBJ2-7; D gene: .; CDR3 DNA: TGCAGCGTGACTGATGCCTACGAGCAGTACTTC; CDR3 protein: CSVTDAYEQYF
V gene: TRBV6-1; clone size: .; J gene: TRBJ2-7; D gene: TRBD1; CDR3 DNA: TGTGCCAGCAGACCGGGACAGGGGGTCTACGAGCAGTACTTC; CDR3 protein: CASRPGQGVYEQYF
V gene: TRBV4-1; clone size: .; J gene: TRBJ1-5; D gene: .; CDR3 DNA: TGCGCCAGCAGCCGAACGTCCGTGAGTCAGCCCCAGCATTTT; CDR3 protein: CASSRTSVSQPQHF
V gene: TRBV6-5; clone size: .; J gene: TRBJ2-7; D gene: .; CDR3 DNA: TGTGCCAGCAGTCGGGGAGTTGGCGAGCAGTACTTC; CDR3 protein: CASSRGVGEQYF
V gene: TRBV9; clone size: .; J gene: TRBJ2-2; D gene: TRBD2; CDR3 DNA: TGTGCCAGCAGCGTAGGCCCTAGCGGGGTCCTCGGGGAGCTGTTTTTT; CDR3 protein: CASSVGPSGVLGELFF
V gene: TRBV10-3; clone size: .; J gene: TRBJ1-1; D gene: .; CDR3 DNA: TGTGCCATCAGTCCTGCGAACACTGAAGCTTTCTTT; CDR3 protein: CAISPANTEAFF
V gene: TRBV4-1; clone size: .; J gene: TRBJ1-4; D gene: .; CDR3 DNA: TGCGCCAGCAGCCAAGTAGGTAAACAGCTAAATCGACGGGAACTGTTTTTT; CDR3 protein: CASSQVGKQLNRRELFF
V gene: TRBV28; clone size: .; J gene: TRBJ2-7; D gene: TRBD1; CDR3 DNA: TGTGCCAGCAGCACTACCGGGACAGGGTTTTCAGAGCAGTACTTC; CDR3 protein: CASSTTGTGFSEQYF
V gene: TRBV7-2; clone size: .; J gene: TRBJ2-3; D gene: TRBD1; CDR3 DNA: TGTGCCAGCAGCCGGACAGGGGTGGCAGATACGCAGTATTTT; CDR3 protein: CASSRTGVADTQYF
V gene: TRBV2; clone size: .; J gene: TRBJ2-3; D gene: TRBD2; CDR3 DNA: TGTGCCAGCAGGGGCCCCCGGACTAGCGGGGGACCTAGCACAGATACGCAGTATTTT; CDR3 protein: CASRGPRTSGGPSTDTQYF
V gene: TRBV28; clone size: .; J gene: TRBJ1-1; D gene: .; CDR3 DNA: TGTGCCGCCCAGCAGACTGCAGCAGCTTTCTTT; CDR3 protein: CAAQQTAAAFF
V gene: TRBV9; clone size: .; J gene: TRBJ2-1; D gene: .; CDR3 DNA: TGTGCCAGCAGCGTAGGAGGTGCGTACTACAATGAGCAGTTCTTC; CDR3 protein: CASSVGGAYYNEQFF
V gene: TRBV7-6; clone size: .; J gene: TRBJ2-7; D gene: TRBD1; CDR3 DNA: TGTGCCAGCAGCTTACAGGGGGCCTACGAGCAGTACTTC; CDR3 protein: CASSLQGAYEQYF
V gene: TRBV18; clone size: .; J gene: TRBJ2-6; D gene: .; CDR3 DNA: TGTGCCAGCTCACCGCTGGACAGTTCTGGGGCCAACGTCCTGACTTTC; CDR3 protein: CASSPLDSSGANVLTF